Shown below are 2 T cell receptor beta chains from a single sample sequenced in a study of T cells in Graves' hyperthyroidism and ophthalmopathy. TCR beta CDR3 regions were amplified from RNA transcripts. The TCR CDR3 first-round RT-PCR relied on the HTBI primer set. TCRdb re-called the multiplex PCR reads with MiXCR, one entry per CDR3 protein. The sample includes 300,000 to 400,000 distinct CDR3 sequences, roughly 14% seen only once; the top ten take around 19%. Sample: blood. These receptor sequences come from a woman aged 30 to 39 with Graves' ophthalmopathy.

The chain uses TRBV20-1 and TRBJ1-6, with D possibly TRBD1 on 6 matching bases. The CDR3 consists of 16 residues. The germline CDR1 and CDR2 sequences are DFQATT and SNEGSKA (reference sequence). The ends were cut back, 1 base at V and 0 bases at J, with 10 bases in the middle. This CDR3 reads CSARGGGASYNSPLHF. The CDR3 DNA sequence: TGCAGTGCTAGAGGGGGGGGCGCCTCCTATAATTCACCCCTCCACTTT.

This clonotype has at least ten counts. The chain carries TRBV20-1 and TRBJ2-7, with D unclear. Trimming took 4 bases from V and 4 from J, leaving 14 bases between them. CDR3 length equals 13 residues. The germline V gene encodes CDR1 DFQATT and CDR2 SNEGSKA (reference sequence). DNA of the CDR3: TGCAGTGCTACAGCATTTGACACTTACGAGCAGTACTTC. This translates into CSATAFDTYEQYF.